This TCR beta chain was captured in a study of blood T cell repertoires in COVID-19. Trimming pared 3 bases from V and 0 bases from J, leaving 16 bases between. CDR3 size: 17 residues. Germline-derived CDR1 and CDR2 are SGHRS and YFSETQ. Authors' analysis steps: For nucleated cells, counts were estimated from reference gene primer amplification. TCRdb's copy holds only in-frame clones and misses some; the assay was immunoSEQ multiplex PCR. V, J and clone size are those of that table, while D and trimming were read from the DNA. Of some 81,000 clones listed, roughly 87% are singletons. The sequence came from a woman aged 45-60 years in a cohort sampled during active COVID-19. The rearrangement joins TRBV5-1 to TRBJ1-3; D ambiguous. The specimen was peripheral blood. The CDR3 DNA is TGCGCCAGCAGCTCCACGTCCGGGGAATTCTCTGGAAACACCATATATTTT. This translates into CASSSTSGEFSGNTIYF.